The sequence of this T cell receptor (beta chain) was determined in a study of T cells in Graves' hyperthyroidism and ophthalmopathy. V lost 0 bases, J lost 3 bases, and 11 bases lay in between. The CDR3 is made up of 15 amino acids. Germline values: CDR1 LNHNV, CDR2 YYDKDF (reference sequence). Amplification targeted TCR beta CDR3 regions from RNA transcripts. The TCR CDR3 was amplified in a first-round RT-PCR using the HTBI primer set. Using its own MiXCR run on the multiplex PCR reads, TCRdb lists one record per CDR3 protein. The repertoire holds hundreds of thousands of distinct CDR3 sequences, with approximately 16% as singletons.

The sequencing sample was made of blood. The sequence was obtained from a woman in her thirties or forties with Graves' ophthalmopathy. The V gene is TRBV15, the J gene TRBJ1-2; a weak D match, TRBD1 (6 bases). The CDR3 DNA follows: TGTGCCACCAGCAGAGAACTGGGGGCGTACTATGGCTACACCTTC. It is translated as CATSRELGAYYGYTF.